One T cell receptor (beta chain) is described in this entry. The antigen is not known. This CDR3 is built from 14 residues. From germline, CDR1 is SGHTA and CDR2 FQGTGA. This entry belongs to a study of T cells expressing NK-cell markers. About the research overall: From sorted CD3+CD56+NKG2C+, CD3+CD56+NKG2C- and CD3+CD56-NKG2C+ T cells came the TCR beta repertoires.

Study-wide findings and caveats: Of the CD8+ T cells in roughly 6 donors, about 1.0-8% belonged to dominant NKG2C+ clonotypes.

TCRdb reprocessed the 5' RACE reads and keeps a single row for each CDR3 protein, giving no DNA. This sample contains roughly 420,000 distinct CDR3 sequences. The source is a woman aged 18 to 75 in good health. The sequenced sample was blood T cells: a sorted CD56 or NKG2C T cell subset, CD4+ or CD8+ T cells, or bulk PBMC T cells (not recorded which). This chain joins TRBV7-3 and TRBJ2-2; TCRdb indicates TRBD2, and absent DNA this call remains unverified. CDR3: CASSSGPRVGELFF.